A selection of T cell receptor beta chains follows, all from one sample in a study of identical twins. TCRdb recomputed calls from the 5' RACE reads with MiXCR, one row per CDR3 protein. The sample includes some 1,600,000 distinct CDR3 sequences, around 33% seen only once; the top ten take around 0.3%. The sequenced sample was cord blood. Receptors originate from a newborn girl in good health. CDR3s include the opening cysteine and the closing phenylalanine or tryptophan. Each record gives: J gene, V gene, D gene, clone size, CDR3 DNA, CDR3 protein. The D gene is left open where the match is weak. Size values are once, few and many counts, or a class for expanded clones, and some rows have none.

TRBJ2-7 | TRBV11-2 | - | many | TGTGCCAGCAGCTTAGTCGTCCGGGCCCTCTACGAGCAGTACTTC | CASSLVVRALYEQYF
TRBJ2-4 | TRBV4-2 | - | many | TGTGCCAGCAGCCCCAGACAAGGGACCAAAAACATTCAGTACTTC | CASSPRQGTKNIQYF
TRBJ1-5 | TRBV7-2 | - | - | TGTGCCAGCAGCCCTCGCGGGACGCAGCCCCAGCATTTT | CASSPRGTQPQHF
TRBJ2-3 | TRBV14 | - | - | TGTGCCAGCAGTCTACTAGGGGGTGCGACAGATACGCAGTATTTT | CASSLLGGATDTQYF
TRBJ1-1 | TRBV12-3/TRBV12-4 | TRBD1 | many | TGTGCCAGCAGTTTAGGGGACAGAGCTTTCTTT | CASSLGDRAFF
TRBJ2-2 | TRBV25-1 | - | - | TGTGCCAGCCCATGGCGGGACAACCCCGGGGAGCTGTTTTTT | CASPWRDNPGELFF
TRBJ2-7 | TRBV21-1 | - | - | TGTGCCAGCAGCAAAGCCCCACCCAGGGACAACCCCTACGAGCAGTACTTC | CASSKAPPRDNPYEQYF
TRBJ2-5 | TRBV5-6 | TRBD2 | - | TGTGCCAGCAGCTGGGGCAGACTAGCGGGTGGAGAGACCCAGTACTTC | CASSWGRLAGGETQYF
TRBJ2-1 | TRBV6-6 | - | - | TGTGCCAGCAGCTCCCTGATCTACCCATACGAGCAGTTCTTC | CASSSLIYPYEQFF
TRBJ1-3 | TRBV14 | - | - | TGTGCCAGCAGCTTCACACACTCTGGAAACACCATATATTTT | CASSFTHSGNTIYF
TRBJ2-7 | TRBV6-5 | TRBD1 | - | TGTGCCAGCCGCAAACCGGGACAGGGGACGAGGGAGCAGTACTTC | CASRKPGQGTREQYF
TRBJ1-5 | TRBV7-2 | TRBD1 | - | TGTGCCAGCAGCCGGGGACAGGGGACCAATCAGCCCCAGCATTTT | CASSRGQGTNQPQHF
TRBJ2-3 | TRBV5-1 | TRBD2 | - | TGCGCCAGCAGGCCGTCTAGCGGGGGCCCAGATACGCAGTATTTT | CASRPSSGGPDTQYF
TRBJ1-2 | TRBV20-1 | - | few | TGCAGTGCTAGGGCAGATCGGGGCTACACCTTC | CSARADRGYTF
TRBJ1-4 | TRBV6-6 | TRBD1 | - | TGTGCCAGCAGTACACAGGGGAGGAGTGAAAAACTGTTTTTT | CASSTQGRSEKLFF
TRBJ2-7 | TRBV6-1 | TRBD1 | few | TGTGCCAGCAGTGAACCCCGGACAGGTGTTCTCTACGAGCAGTACTTC | CASSEPRTGVLYEQYF
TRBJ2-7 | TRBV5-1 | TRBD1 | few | TGCGCCAGCTCGGGACAGGGGGACTACCTCTCCTACGAGCAGTACTTC | CASSGQGDYLSYEQYF
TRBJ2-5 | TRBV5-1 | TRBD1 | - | TGCGCCAGCGCCAGCCGGGGACAGCAAGAGACCCAGTACTTC | CASASRGQQETQYF
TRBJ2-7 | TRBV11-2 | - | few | TGTGCCAGCAGCCCCCACGACGAGCAGTACTTC | CASSPHDEQYF
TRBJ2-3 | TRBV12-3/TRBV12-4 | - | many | TGTGCCAGCGGGGGTAAAGTAGATACGCAGTATTTT | CASGGKVDTQYF
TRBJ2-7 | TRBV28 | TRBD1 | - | TGTGCCAGCAGTTTACTCCCCGGGACAGGGGGCAATGAGCAGTACTTC | CASSLLPGTGGNEQYF
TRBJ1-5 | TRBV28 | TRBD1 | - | TGTGCCAGCATCTATTCTGGACAGGGAAATCAGCCCCAGCATTTT | CASIYSGQGNQPQHF
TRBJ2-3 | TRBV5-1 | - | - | TGCGCCAGCAGCTCTCCGCTGGCGGGGGCTTTAAGCACAGATACGCAGTATTTT | CASSSPLAGALSTDTQYF
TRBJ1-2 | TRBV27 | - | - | TGTGCCAGCAGTTTAAGAAGGGGCGCTGACTATGGCTACACCTTC | CASSLRRGADYGYTF
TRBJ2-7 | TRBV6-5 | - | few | TGTGCCAGCAGTTCCCCGGGGAAGCACGAGCAGTACTTC | CASSSPGKHEQYF
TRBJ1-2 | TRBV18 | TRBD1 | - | TGTGCCAGCTCACCAGCGGGACAGCTGAACTATGGCTACACCTTC | CASSPAGQLNYGYTF
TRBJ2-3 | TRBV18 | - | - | TGTGCCAGCTCACCAACACAGATCACAGATACGCAGTATTTT | CASSPTQITDTQYF